These 28 T cell receptor beta chains were sequenced from one sample in a study of T cells in Graves' hyperthyroidism and ophthalmopathy. Template material for amplifying TCR beta CDR3 regions consisted of RNA transcripts. TCR CDR3 underwent first-round RT-PCR with the HTBI primer set. TCRdb re-derived calls from the multiplex PCR reads in MiXCR, one entry per CDR3 protein. This table holds nearly 600,000 distinct CDR3 sequences, 12% to 15% found once. Sequencing was done on a sample of blood. The origin of the receptors is a woman in her late teens or twenties with Graves' ophthalmopathy.

This clonotype was counted a few times. This could be a read error, since a much larger clone is one nucleotide away. The CDR3 nucleotides read TGTGCCAGCAGTGGACTGTGGGATTCCTACGAGCAGTACTTC. Translated, it gives CASSGLWDSYEQYF. This sequence joins TRBV7-9 and TRBJ2-7; tentative D call: TRBD2 (5 bases). V shed 6 bases and J shed 1 base, with 13 bases lying between them. Per germline, CDR1 SEHNR and CDR2 FQNEAQ (reference sequence). CDR3 length: 14 residues.

There are many counts of this clonotype. V and J are TRBV20-1 and TRBJ2-1, with 7 bases lining up with TRBD2. This CDR3 is built from 15 residues. Germline V gives CDR1 DFQATT, CDR2 SNEGSKA (reference sequence). With V trimmed by 1 base and J by 10 bases, 13 bases remained unmatched. CDR3 in amino acids: CSARVFGGSRREQFF. The CDR3 nucleotides are TGCAGTGCTAGAGTATTCGGCGGGAGCAGACGAGAGCAGTTCTTC.

The sample holds many counts of this clonotype. The V call is TRBV19, the J call TRBJ1-1; 7 bases are a match to TRBD1. Trimming cost V 4 bases and J 1 base; bases outside gene matches: 6. The CDR3 has 15 amino acids. Germline V gives CDR1 LNHDA, CDR2 SQIVND (reference sequence). CDR3 nucleotide sequence: TGTGCCAGTAGTAAGAGGACAGGAAGGAACACTGAAGCTTTCTTT. It encodes CASSKRTGRNTEAFF.

This clonotype was observed at least ten times. The V call is TRBV27, the J call TRBJ2-7, with a tentative D call TRBD2 (7 bases). In germline, CDR1 is MNHEY, CDR2 SMNVEV (reference sequence). The CDR3 extends over 15 amino acids. Between the trimmed V and J ends, which lost 6 bases and 4 bases, there was a span of 19 bases. CDR3 sequence: CASSARGGAGYEQYF. CDR3 bases: TGTGCCAGCAGCGCAAGGGGGGGCGCAGGTTACGAGCAGTACTTC.

This clonotype was seen a handful of times. The chain is built from TRBV19 and TRBJ1-5, with D perhaps TRBD1 (5 bases). The ends were cut back, 7 bases at V and 7 bases at J, with 17 bases in the middle. The CDR3 is 14 amino acids. The germline gives CDR1 LNHDA, CDR2 SQIVND (reference sequence). In nucleotides, the CDR3 is TGTGCCAGTACCCCGGACAACGTGGGCCAGCCCCAGCATTTT. Residues: CASTPDNVGQPQHF. The entire variable domain, with the rest obtained from reference TRBV19 and TRBJ1-5, is as follows: DGGITQSPKYLFRKEGQNVTLSCEQNLNHDAMYWYRQDPGQGLRLIYYSQIVNDFQKGDIAEGYSVSREKKESFPLTVTSAQKNPTAFYLCASTPDNVGQPQHFGDGTRLSIL.

In this sample, this clonotype turned up many times. The chain couples TRBV3-1 to TRBJ2-2; 8 bases agree with TRBD1. Germline V lookup: CDR1 LGHDT, CDR2 YNNKEL (reference sequence). Losses at the gene ends were 4 bases for V and 3 bases for J; bases not matched to a gene: 4. The CDR3 runs 15 residues. The CDR3 sequence is CASSPFRGHTGELFF. The CDR3 coding sequence is TGTGCCAGCAGCCCATTCAGGGGGCACACCGGGGAGCTGTTTTTT. The complete variable domain, with remaining parts taken from reference TRBV3-1 and TRBJ2-2, reads DTAVSQTPKYLVTQMGNDKSIKCEQNLGHDTMYWYKQDSKKFLKIMFSYNNKELIINETVPNRFSPKSPDKAHLNLHINSLELGDSAVYFCASSPFRGHTGELFFGEGSRLTVL.

This clonotype was recorded many times. V is TRBV12-3 or TRBV12-4 and J is TRBJ1-2, with D possibly TRBD1 on 5 matching bases. The CDR3 is 13 residues long. V was pared by 3 bases and J by 4 bases, with 9 bases between. CDR3 sequence reads: CASSFRQTYGYTF. In DNA, the CDR3 is TGTGCCAGCAGTTTCCGACAGACCTATGGCTACACCTTC.

This clonotype was counted ten times or more. The CDR3 DNA follows: TGTGCCAGCAGACCCGCATCAAGGGACATTCAGTACTTC. Translating it yields CASRPASRDIQYF. This chain links TRBV28 with TRBJ2-4; D uncertain. The CDR3 extends over 13 amino acids. V was clipped by 6 bases and J by 8 bases, with 14 bases between them. Germline assignment: CDR1 MDHEN and CDR2 SYDVKM. Combining the CDR3 with reference TRBV28 and TRBJ2-4 gives the whole variable domain DVKVTQSSRYLVKRTGEKVFLECVQDMDHENMFWYRQDPGLGLRLIYFSYDVKMKEKGDIPEGYSVSREKKERFSLILESASTNQTSMYLCASRPASRDIQYFGAGTRLSVL.

This clonotype was detected ten times or more. V usage is TRBV7-2 and J usage is TRBJ2-3; D may be TRBD1 or TRBD2 (5 bases each). The V end was cut by 3 bases, the J end by 0 bases, with 16 bases between. Germline V gene data show CDR1 as SGHTA and CDR2 as FQGNSA. This CDR3 comprises 17 residues. CDR3 DNA: TGTGCCAGCAGCTTGGGAACTTTGGGACCGAGCACAGATACGCAGTATTTT. Encoded protein: CASSLGTLGPSTDTQYF.

The chain recombines TRBV20-1 with TRBJ1-2; TRBD1 agrees at 10 bases. V shed 6 bases and J 4 bases; nucleotides not matched to a gene: 11. Germline V gives CDR1 DFQATT, CDR2 SNEGSKA (reference sequence). The CDR3 totals 15 residues. CDR3 residues: CSAEGQGPPPYGYTF. The CDR3 nucleotides are TGCAGTGCAGAGGGACAGGGGCCACCTCCCTATGGCTACACCTTC.

Ten or more counts support this clonotype. The chain is built from TRBV20-1 and TRBJ2-5, with 7 bases aligning to TRBD2. V lost 6 bases and J lost 5; bases outside the gene matches: 12. The CDR3 covers 14 residues. Germline-derived CDR1 and CDR2 are DFQATT and SNEGSKA (reference sequence). The CDR3 region has the DNA TGCAGTGCCCTCCGGGGGGTTCGGGGGGAGACCCAGTACTTC. It is translated as CSALRGVRGETQYF.

This clonotype was seen only a few times. V and J are TRBV5-1 and TRBJ1-4, with TRBD1 matching 8 bases. The V segment lost 1 base and the J segment 5 bases; nucleotides outside the gene matches: 4. Germline assignment: CDR1 SGHRS and CDR2 YFSETQ. The length of the CDR3 is 15 residues. The DNA of the CDR3 is TGCGCCAGCAGCTTGTCCCGGACAGGGAATGAAAAACTGTTTTTT. It yields the protein CASSLSRTGNEKLFF. The full variable domain, its missing parts supplied by reference TRBV5-1 and TRBJ1-4, is KAGVTQTPRYLIKTRGQQVTLSCSPISGHRSVSWYQQTPGQGLQFLFEYFSETQRNKGNFPGRFSGRQFSNSRSEMNVSTLELGDSALYLCASSLSRTGNEKLFFGSGTQLSVL.

This clonotype was counted at least ten times. This chain uses TRBV29-1 with TRBJ2-5, with 16 bases matching TRBD2. The J segment lost 2 bases and the V segment lost 6 bases, leaving 12 bases of the junction unmatched. Germline V CDR1 and CDR2: SQVTM, ANQGSEA. This CDR3 contains 18 residues. The DNA of the CDR3 is TGCAGCGTCGTGGGACTAGCGGGAGGGCCTTGGGAACAAGAGACCCAGTACTTC. Translation: CSVVGLAGGPWEQETQYF.

Only a few counts were recorded for this clonotype. The chain joins TRBV18 to TRBJ2-3; TRBD2 matches at 13 bases. Trimming cost V 5 bases and J 5 bases; bases outside gene matches: 7. This CDR3 contains 16 residues. Germline V lookup: CDR1 KGHSH, CDR2 LQKENI. The CDR3 spells CASSSRTSGRRDTQYF. In nucleotides, the CDR3 is TGTGCCAGCTCATCACGGACTAGCGGGAGACGAGATACGCAGTATTTT. The complete variable domain, with remaining parts taken from reference TRBV18 and TRBJ2-3, reads NAGVMQNPRHLVRRRGQEARLRCSPMKGHSHVYWYRQLPEEGLKFMVYLQKENIIDESGMPKERFSAEFPKEGPSILRIQQVVRGDSAAYFCASSSRTSGRRDTQYFGPGTRLTVL.

This clonotype was detected ten times or more. V gene TRBV18 combines with J gene TRBJ2-5; the D is unclear. Trimming shortened V by 3 bases and J by 4 bases, and 12 bases separated the two germline ends. The CDR3 is made up of 14 amino acids. Germline values: CDR1 KGHSH, CDR2 LQKENI. CDR3 region: CASSPLTTRETQYF. CDR3 DNA: TGTGCCAGCTCACCTTTAACTACCCGAGAGACCCAGTACTTC.

This clonotype was seen many times. The chain recombines TRBV7-3 with TRBJ2-3; TRBD2 aligns across 9 bases. With V trimmed by 5 bases and J by 3 bases, 6 bases remained unmatched. Germline CDR1 and CDR2: SGHTA and FQGTGA. The CDR3 contains 15 residues. DNA for the CDR3: TGTGCCAGCAGCCTCAGACTAGCGGAAACAGATACGCAGTATTTT. Its translation is CASSLRLAETDTQYF. Based on the CDR3 plus reference TRBV7-3 and TRBJ2-3, the full variable domain is GAGVSQTPSNKVTEKGKYVELRCDPISGHTALYWYRQSLGQGPEFLIYFQGTGAADDSGLPNDRFFAVRPEGSVSTLKIQRTERGDSAVYLCASSLRLAETDTQYFGPGTRLTVL.

The V and J genes are TRBV7-9 and TRBJ1-2; possible D gene TRBD1, 6 bases. From germline, CDR1 is SEHNR and CDR2 FQNEAQ (reference sequence). The CDR3 has 17 residues. The V end lost 0 bases, the J end lost 4 bases, and 18 bases lay between the germline ends. The CDR3 sequence: CASSLALDSFTGYGYTF. The CDR3 nucleotides read TGTGCCAGCAGCTTAGCTTTGGACAGTTTTACGGGCTATGGCTACACCTTC.

V is TRBV27 and J is TRBJ2-2, with TRBD2 matching 10 bases. CDR3 size: 17 residues. Germline CDR1 and CDR2: MNHEY and SMNVEV (reference sequence). V gave up 4 bases and J gave up 4 bases; unmatched junction bases: 9. CDR3 nucleotide sequence: TGTGCCAGCAGTTGGGAACCTAGCGGGAGTATCACCGGGGAGCTGTTTTTT. It translates to CASSWEPSGSITGELFF.

In its sample, this clonotype was seen a few times. As the CDR3 is not closed by the conserved phenylalanine or tryptophan, this likely results from a read error. V usage is TRBV2 and J usage is TRBJ2-1; 12 bases match TRBD2. Germline V gene sequence: CDR1 SNHLY, CDR2 FYNNEI. The J segment lost 4 bases and the V segment lost 7 bases, leaving 5 bases of the junction unmatched. The CDR3 consists of 15 residues. CDR3: CASIPGLAGYNEQFL. CDR3 DNA sequence: TGTGCCAGCATTCCAGGACTAGCGGGATACAATGAGCAGTTCCTC.

The sample holds many counts of this clonotype. The gene calls are TRBV6-5 and TRBJ1-2, with 8 bases matching TRBD1. J lost 8 bases, V lost 2 bases, and 4 bases had no gene match. The CDR3 extends over 13 amino acids. Germline V gives CDR1 MNHEY, CDR2 SVGAGI. CDR3 coding DNA: TGTGCCAGCAGTTACATACAGGGGGACGGCTACACCTTC. Its protein product is CASSYIQGDGYTF.

This clonotype was recorded many times. The genes are TRBV5-1 and TRBJ2-2; the match to TRBD2 covers 10 bases. CDR1 and CDR2 (germline): SGHRS, YFSETQ. The CDR3 sequence is 16 residues long. After removal of 2 bases from V and 6 bases from J, the junction contained 7 bases not matched to a gene. The CDR3 sequence is CASSFTSGIVAGELFF. The CDR3 region has the DNA TGCGCCAGCAGCTTTACTAGCGGGATCGTTGCCGGGGAGCTGTTTTTT.

V usage is TRBV12-3 or TRBV12-4 and J usage is TRBJ2-1, with 9 positions matching TRBD2. Trimming removed 5 bases from V and 2 bases from J; junction bases left unmatched: 4. The CDR3 contains 15 residues. The CDR3 DNA follows: TGTGCCAGCAGTCCGGGACTAGCCCCCTACAATGAGCAGTTCTTC. Translating it yields CASSPGLAPYNEQFF.

At least ten counts were recorded for this clonotype. The chain links TRBV28 to TRBJ1-6, with TRBD1 identical over 9 bases. CDR1 is MDHEN and CDR2 is SYDVKM in the germline V gene. This CDR3 comprises 15 residues. J was trimmed by 3 bases and V by 7 bases; bases with no gene match: 4. CDR3 region: CASNRQGGYNSPLHF. In DNA, the CDR3 is TGTGCCAGCAATAGACAGGGGGGCTATAATTCACCCCTCCACTTT. Full variable domain (outside the CDR3, taken from reference TRBV28 and TRBJ1-6): DVKVTQSSRYLVKRTGEKVFLECVQDMDHENMFWYRQDPGLGLRLIYFSYDVKMKEKGDIPEGYSVSREKKERFSLILESASTNQTSMYLCASNRQGGYNSPLHFGNGTRLTVT.

This clonotype showed up many times. The V call is TRBV11-2, the J call TRBJ2-1, with D perhaps matching TRBD2 (6 bases). The CDR3 spans 15 residues. Between the trimmed V and J ends, which lost 6 bases and 2 bases, there was a span of 14 bases. Per the germline V gene, CDR1 is SGHAT and CDR2 is FQNNGV. The CDR3 DNA reads as TGTGCCAGCAGAGTGGGGGGAGGACCCTACAATGAGCAGTTCTTC. As protein: CASRVGGGPYNEQFF.

This chain joins TRBV25-1 and TRBJ2-1; perhaps TRBD2 as D (6 bases). This CDR3 comprises 15 residues. Germline V gene lookup returns CDR1 MGHDK and CDR2 SYGVNS. V was shortened by 5 bases and J by 5 bases, with 16 bases between the two germline ends. CDR3 sequence reads: CASSRGLGHDNEQFF. In nucleotides, the CDR3 is TGTGCCAGCAGTCGGGGGTTAGGCCATGACAATGAGCAGTTCTTC. The complete variable domain, with remaining parts taken from reference TRBV25-1 and TRBJ2-1, reads EADIYQTPRYLVIGTGKKITLECSQTMGHDKMYWYQQDPGMELHLIHYSYGVNSTEKGDLSSESTVSRIRTEHFPLTLESARPSHTSQYLCASSRGLGHDNEQFFGPGTRLTVL.

This clonotype has a count of ten or more. The chain links TRBV12-3 or TRBV12-4 to TRBJ1-3, with D maybe TRBD1 (6 bases). V lost 7 bases and J lost 4, with 14 bases in between. CDR3 length equals 14 residues. The CDR3 sequence is CASKEGGGGNTIYF. CDR3 nucleotide sequence: TGTGCCAGCAAGGAGGGGGGAGGCGGAAACACCATATATTTT.

As regards this clonotype: A read error is possible here, since a much larger clone lies one base away. This chain joins TRBV7-2 and TRBJ2-1; D perhaps matches TRBD1 (6 bases). Germline CDR1 is SGHTA and CDR2 is FQGNSA. Trimming removed 3 bases from V and 9 bases from J, with 15 bases in between. This CDR3 has 14 amino acids. The CDR3 DNA follows: TGTGCCAGCAGCTTGAGGTACAGGGATGGTGAGCAGTTCTTC. It translates to CASSLRYRDGEQFF.

This clonotype was counted at least ten times. The gene calls are TRBV6-1 and TRBJ2-1; 8 bases line up with TRBD2. The germline V gene encodes CDR1 MNHNS and CDR2 SASEGT. V lost 7 bases to trimming and J lost 5 bases; unmatched junction nucleotides: 10. This CDR3 is 15 amino acids long. The chain's CDR3 is CASIQRERPNNEQFF. In DNA, the CDR3 is TGTGCCAGCATCCAGCGGGAGAGGCCCAACAATGAGCAGTTCTTC.